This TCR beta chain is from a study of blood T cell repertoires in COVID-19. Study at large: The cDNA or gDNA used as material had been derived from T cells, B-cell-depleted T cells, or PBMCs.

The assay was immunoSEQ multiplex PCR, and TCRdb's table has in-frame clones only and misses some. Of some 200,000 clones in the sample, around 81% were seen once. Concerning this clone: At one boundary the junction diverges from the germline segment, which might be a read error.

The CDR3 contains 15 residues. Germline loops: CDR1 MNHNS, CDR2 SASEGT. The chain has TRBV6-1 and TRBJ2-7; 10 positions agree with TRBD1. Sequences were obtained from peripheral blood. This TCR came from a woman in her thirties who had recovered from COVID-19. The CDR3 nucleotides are TGTGCCAGCAGTGAAGGGGGGACAGGGGTTTACGGGCAGTACTTC. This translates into CASSEGGTGVYGQYF.